What follows are 30 T cell receptor beta chains derived from one specimen sequenced in a study of T cells in Graves' hyperthyroidism and ophthalmopathy. RNA transcripts yielded amplified TCR beta CDR3 regions. HTBI primers drove first-round RT-PCR of the TCR CDR3. Using its own MiXCR run on the multiplex PCR reads, TCRdb lists one record per CDR3 protein. The table shows around 760,000 distinct CDR3 sequences, with just over 35% occurring only once. Sequences were obtained from blood. The source of these receptors is a woman aged 40 to 49 with Graves' hyperthyroidism.

Points on this clonotype: A read error may explain this, as a much larger clone is one base away. This rearrangement joins TRBV7-9 to TRBJ2-7; no reliable D call. The CDR3 totals 17 residues. In germline, CDR1 is SEHNR, CDR2 FQNEAQ (reference sequence). V lost 3 bases, J lost 0 bases, and 18 bases lay in between. CDR3 in amino acids: CASSFGLGVGSSYEQYF. The DNA of the CDR3 is TGTGCCAGCAGCTTTGGCCTCGGCGTGGGCAGCTCCTACGAGCAGTACTTC.

About this clonotype: The limits of the CDR3 on the DNA are not certain, so only TCRdb's listed CDR3 is given. The V gene is TRBV11-2, the J gene TRBJ2-2; no check of the table's D call, TRBD1, against the DNA was made. Including both end residues, the CDR3 is 24 amino acids long. Germline loops: CDR1 SGHAT, CDR2 FQNNGV. This chain's CDR3 is CASSLSWAGANVLTFGAGTGELFF.

This clonotype was picked up one time. The chain uses TRBV25-1 and TRBJ2-1; maybe TRBD1 (5 bases). Trimming cost V 0 bases and J 8 bases, with 17 bases left between them. Germline values: CDR1 MGHDK, CDR2 SYGVNS. This CDR3 region has 16 residues. In DNA form, the CDR3 reads TGTGCCAGCAGTGAATATCTCGGCATCCTAGGGGATGAGCAGTTCTTC. Protein product: CASSEYLGILGDEQFF.

The gene calls are TRBV18 and TRBJ2-7; possible D gene TRBD2, 6 bases. This CDR3 is 14 amino acids long. V shed 3 bases and J shed 7 bases, with 16 bases lying between them. The V gene's germline CDR1 is KGHSH and CDR2 LQKENI. The CDR3 region is CASSPRESSGEQYF. The CDR3 coding sequence is TGTGCCAGCTCACCCCGGGAGAGTTCGGGGGAGCAGTACTTC.

The chain links TRBV7-9 to TRBJ2-7, with TRBD2 identical over 7 bases. CDR1 and CDR2 from the germline V gene are SEHNR and FQNEAQ (reference sequence). CDR3 length: 14 amino acids. V trimming: 6 bases; J trimming: 4 bases; junction bases outside the gene matches: 9. DNA for the CDR3: TGTGCCAGCAGTAGCGGCGCGGGAGCTTACGAGCAGTACTTC. It encodes CASSSGAGAYEQYF.

This rearrangement joins TRBV25-1 to TRBJ2-7; 8 bases are a match to TRBD1. J lost 3 bases, V lost 8 bases, and 6 bases had no gene match. This CDR3 is 13 amino acids long. CDR1 and CDR2 (germline): MGHDK, SYGVNS. Here the CDR3 reads CASGGDRNYEQYF. CDR3 DNA sequence: TGTGCCAGCGGTGGGGACAGGAACTACGAGCAGTACTTC.

As concerns this clonotype: A single base separates this from a much larger clone, so it may be a read error. This sequence joins TRBV15 and TRBJ1-5; D call uncertain. V was pared by 0 bases and J by 1 base, with 10 bases between. The V gene's germline CDR1 is LNHNV and CDR2 YYDKDF (reference sequence). The CDR3 contains 16 residues. The CDR3 bases are TGTGCCACCAGCAGAGATACGGGGTGGAGCAATCAGCCCCAGCATTTT. This translates into CATSRDTGWSNQPQHF. Supplemented by reference TRBV15 and TRBJ1-5, the full variable domain reads DAMVIQNPRYQVTQFGKPVTLSCSQTLNHNVMYWYQQKSSQAPKLLFHYYDKDFNNEADTPDNFQSRRPNTSFCFLDIRSPGLGDTAMYLCATSRDTGWSNQPQHFGDGTRLSIL.

This clonotype was recorded many times. This clone may be a read error of a much larger clone one base away. This rearrangement joins TRBV12-3 or TRBV12-4 to TRBJ2-7; D not resolved. This CDR3 comprises 11 residues. DNA of the CDR3: TGTACCAGCAGTCCATTGAACGAGCAGTACTTC. It specifies CTSSPLNEQYF.

This clonotype has at least ten counts. The DNA for the CDR3 is TGCAGTGCTAGCGACCTAGCGGTTCTTGGGGAGACCCAGTACTTC. Its protein product is CSASDLAVLGETQYF. The chain recombines TRBV20-1 with TRBJ2-5; 7 bases are shared with TRBD2. CDR3 size: 15 residues. The V gene end was trimmed by 3 bases and the J gene end by 5 bases; junction bases not matched to a gene: 12. Per germline, CDR1 DFQATT and CDR2 SNEGSKA (reference sequence).

This clonotype showed up many times. V usage is TRBV5-4 and J usage is TRBJ1-1, with D possibly being TRBD1 (5 bases). The CDR3 has 13 amino acids. The V end was cut by 2 bases, the J end by 4 bases, with 9 bases between. Looked up from germline, CDR1 is SGHNT and CDR2 is YYREEE (reference sequence). CDR3 sequence reads: CASSLPGGTEAFF. The CDR3 DNA sequence: TGTGCCAGCAGCTTACCCGGGGGCACTGAAGCTTTCTTT.

This clonotype was seen ten or more times. The chain joins TRBV29-1 to TRBJ1-1, with TRBD1 matching 8 bases. After removal of 3 bases from V and 7 bases from J, the junction contained 4 bases not matched to a gene. The CDR3 has 12 residues. Per the germline V gene, CDR1 is SQVTM and CDR2 is ANQGSEA. CDR3 coding DNA: TGCAGCGTTGACAGGGGGCCTAGTGAAGCTTTCTTT. Its translation: CSVDRGPSEAFF.

The chain uses TRBV5-6 and TRBJ1-5; D ambiguous. CDR1 is SGHDT, CDR2 YYEEEE, per germline. There are 13 residues in the CDR3. Trimming cost V 4 bases and J 10 bases, with 15 bases left between them. In nucleotides, the CDR3 is TGTGCCAGCAGCGAGGACCGACGGGCTCCCCAGCATTTT. Its translation is CASSEDRRAPQHF.

The chain is built from TRBV9 and TRBJ2-3; 8 bases agree with TRBD2. The V segment lost 4 bases and the J segment 2 bases; nucleotides outside the gene matches: 6. CDR1 and CDR2 (germline): SGDLS, YYNGEE. This CDR3 region has 15 residues. CDR3 loop: CASSLSGIATDTQYF. The DNA of the CDR3 is TGTGCCAGCAGCCTTAGCGGGATAGCCACAGATACGCAGTATTTT.

The CDR3 loop is CATRGPGGELFF. In DNA form, the CDR3 reads TGTGCCACACGGGGTCCGGGGGGGGAGCTGTTTTTT. V gene TRBV10-3 combines with J gene TRBJ2-2, with TRBD2 as a possible D gene (5 bases). The CDR3 runs to 12 residues. Per germline, CDR1 ENHRY and CDR2 SYGVKD. Deletions cut 10 bases from V and 8 bases from J, with 14 bases between.

This chain joins TRBV4-3 and TRBJ2-6; D gene ambiguous. The CDR3 contains 16 residues. The V end was cut by 0 bases, the J end by 0 bases, with 6 bases between. The germline gives CDR1 LGHNA, CDR2 YSLEER. The DNA of the CDR3 is TGCGCCAGCAGCCAAGAGGCTAGCTCTGGGGCCAACGTCCTGACTTTC. It yields the protein CASSQEASSGANVLTF.

This clonotype was observed many times. The chain recombines TRBV7-6 with TRBJ1-5; maybe TRBD1 (5 bases). Deletions cut 5 bases from V and 6 bases from J, with 11 bases between. CDR3 length: 13 amino acids. Germline V gene sequence: CDR1 SGHVS, CDR2 FNYEAQ. CDR3 loop: CASSRDLGQPQHF. DNA for the CDR3: TGTGCCAGCAGCCGGGACCTGGGTCAGCCCCAGCATTTT.

This clonotype was seen ten or more times. The chain has TRBV29-1 and TRBJ1-1, with D tentatively TRBD1 (6 bases). Trimming shortened V by 4 bases and J by 4 bases, and 10 bases separated the two germline ends. This CDR3 is 12 amino acids long. Germline values: CDR1 SQVTM, CDR2 ANQGSEA. The CDR3 DNA follows: TGCAGCGTTGCGGTAGGGGGCACTGAAGCTTTCTTT. Translated, it gives CSVAVGGTEAFF.

The chain couples TRBV7-2 to TRBJ2-7; TRBD1 matches at 9 bases. Germline-derived CDR1 and CDR2 are SGHTA and FQGNSA. This CDR3 contains 14 residues. Germline trimming cut 4 bases from V and 2 bases from J; bases unmatched to any gene: 3. The CDR3 nucleotides read TGTGCCAGCAGCTCCTGGGACAGGGCCTACGAGCAGTACTTC. Its protein is CASSSWDRAYEQYF.

This clonotype was recorded at least ten times. The rearrangement links TRBV7-8 to TRBJ2-7, with D unclear. The CDR3 is 14 amino acids. Trimming shortened V by 3 bases and J by 6 bases, and 15 bases separated the two germline ends. The germline CDR1 and CDR2 sequences are SGHVS and FQNEAQ. The CDR3 DNA follows: TGTGCCAGCAGCTTTACCAAAAAGGGTTTCGAGCAGTACTTC. Protein sequence: CASSFTKKGFEQYF.

This sequence joins TRBV7-9 and TRBJ1-2; weak D call: TRBD1 (6 bases). The CDR3 has 13 amino acids. Germline values: CDR1 SEHNR, CDR2 FQNEAQ (reference sequence). V lost 8 bases to trimming and J lost 7 bases, with 17 bases between them. The DNA of the CDR3 is TGTGCCAGCGGCTCAGGGGAAGGGACTGGCTACACCTTC. Encoded protein: CASGSGEGTGYTF.

V and J are TRBV7-3 and TRBJ2-5; perhaps TRBD1 as D (6 bases). The end of the DNA is better explained by TRBJ2-1, so the J call may be wrong. The CDR3 length is 12 residues. Looked up from germline, CDR1 is SGHTA and CDR2 is FQGTGA. The CDR3 coding sequence is TGTGCCAGCAGCTTATTTACAGGGAGGCAGTTCTTC. This sequence encodes CASSLFTGRQFF.

As for this clonotype: A much larger clone sits a single nucleotide away, making a read error possible. The V call is TRBV6-5, the J call TRBJ1-2; no definite D call. The CDR3 runs to 14 residues. Germline loops: CDR1 MNHEY, CDR2 SVGAGI. CDR3 coding DNA: TGTGCCACCAGTTACTCGAACGGGGAAAAGGGCTACACCTTC. It encodes CATSYSNGEKGYTF.

The chain combines TRBV11-2 with TRBJ1-1, with D possibly matching TRBD1 (5 bases). Trimming shortened V by 5 bases and J by 9 bases, and 10 bases separated the two germline ends. This CDR3 has 11 amino acids. In germline, CDR1 is SGHAT, CDR2 FQNNGV. The CDR3 DNA reads TGTGCCAGCAGCGCCCGGGGCCAAGCTTTCTTT. Residues: CASSARGQAFF.

Many counts were recorded for this clonotype. This chain connects TRBV20-1 to TRBJ2-2, with 7 bases fitting TRBD1. The CDR3 spans 14 residues. CDR1 is DFQATT, CDR2 SNEGSKA, per germline (reference sequence). Trimming at V came to 1 base and at J to 6 bases, leaving 5 bases not matched to a gene. The CDR3 reads CSARGQGVAGELFF. The CDR3 DNA reads as TGCAGTGCTAGAGGACAGGGCGTCGCCGGGGAGCTGTTTTTT.

This clonotype was counted ten times or more. This chain uses TRBV6-2 or TRBV6-3 with TRBJ2-7; TRBD2 is a possible D gene (6 bases). Germline V gives CDR1 MNHEY, CDR2 SVGEGT. The CDR3 loop spans 15 amino acids. Trimming took off 4 bases at V and 3 bases at J, with 16 bases between the two ends. CDR3 sequence (DNA): TGTGCCAGCAGTTCGTTCCGGGACTCCAACTACGAGCAGTACTTC. The encoded protein is CASSSFRDSNYEQYF.

V and J are TRBV29-1 and TRBJ2-3, with TRBD2 matching over 10 bases. Germline lookup yields CDR1 SQVTM and CDR2 ANQGSEA. CDR3 length: 13 residues. The J segment lost 4 bases and the V segment lost 5 bases, leaving 3 bases of the junction unmatched. The CDR3 DNA reads TGCAGCGTTCCTAGCGGGAGTCCAGATACGCAGTATTTT. Residues: CSVPSGSPDTQYF.

The V and J genes are TRBV3-1 and TRBJ2-6; 8 nucleotides line up with TRBD1. Germline CDR1 reads LGHDT; CDR2 reads YNNKEL (reference sequence). With V trimmed by 4 bases and J by 0 bases, 2 bases remained unmatched. CDR3 size: 16 residues. DNA for the CDR3: TGTGCCAGCAGCCGGGACAGGTTCTCTGGGGCCAACGTCCTGACTTTC. It specifies CASSRDRFSGANVLTF. Supplemented by reference TRBV3-1 and TRBJ2-6, the full variable domain reads DTAVSQTPKYLVTQMGNDKSIKCEQNLGHDTMYWYKQDSKKFLKIMFSYNNKELIINETVPNRFSPKSPDKAHLNLHINSLELGDSAVYFCASSRDRFSGANVLTFGAGSRLTVL.

The chain couples TRBV20-1 to TRBJ2-7; tentatively, D is TRBD1 or TRBD2 (6 bases each). Germline CDR1 DFQATT, CDR2 SNEGSKA (reference sequence). The CDR3 sequence is 13 residues long. V was pared by 4 bases and J by 6 bases, with 16 bases between. Here the CDR3 DNA reads TGCAGTGCTACGGGGGCGCGTGTCCGCGAGCAGTACTTC. It is translated as CSATGARVREQYF.

This clonotype was seen repeatedly, ten times or more. This rearrangement joins TRBV24-1 to TRBJ2-2; 11 nucleotides match TRBD1. V dropped 4 bases and J dropped 13; count of bases not matched to a gene: 1. From germline, CDR1 is KGHDR and CDR2 SFDVKD. The CDR3 contains 12 residues. CDR3 sequence (DNA): TGTGCCACCAGTGAGGACAGGGGGCTGCTGTTTTTT. Encoded protein: CATSEDRGLLFF.

The chain combines TRBV18 with TRBJ2-5; 8 bases are a match to TRBD1. The CDR3 sequence is 15 residues long. Germline V gene lookup returns CDR1 KGHSH and CDR2 LQKENI. With 2 bases clipped from V and 1 base from J, the junction kept 3 bases outside the gene matches. The CDR3 DNA sequence: TGTGCCAGCTCACCAGCGACAGGGGTCCAAGAGACCCAGTACTTC. Translated: CASSPATGVQETQYF.